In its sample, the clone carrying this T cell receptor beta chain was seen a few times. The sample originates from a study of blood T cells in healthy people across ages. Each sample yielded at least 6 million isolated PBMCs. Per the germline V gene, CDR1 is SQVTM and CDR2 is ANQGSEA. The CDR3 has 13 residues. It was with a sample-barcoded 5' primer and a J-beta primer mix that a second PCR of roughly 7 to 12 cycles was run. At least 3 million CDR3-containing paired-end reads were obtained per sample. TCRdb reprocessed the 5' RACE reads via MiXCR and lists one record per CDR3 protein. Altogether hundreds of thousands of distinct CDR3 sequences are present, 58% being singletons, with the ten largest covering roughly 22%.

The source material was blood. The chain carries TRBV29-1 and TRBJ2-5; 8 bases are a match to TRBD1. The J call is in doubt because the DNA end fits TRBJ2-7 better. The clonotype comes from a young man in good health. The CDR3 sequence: CSGRTGLTYEQYF. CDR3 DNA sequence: TGCAGCGGACGGACAGGGCTAACCTACGAGCAGTACTTC.